The sequence of this T cell receptor (beta chain) was determined in a study of vaccination and CD4 T cells after COVID-19. Study at large: Each convalescent patient was PCR positive for SARS-CoV-2 on nasal swab; ten or so cases were mild and one severe.

The time point denotes: late sampling 161 to 241 days after vaccination in a few convalescent patients. Treatment in this sample: approximately 10-day PBMC culture with coronavirus spike peptide pools or control peptides (ViraFEST assay). Under the ViraFEST approach, antigen-specific T cells were expanded with peptide pools and TCRs subsequently sequenced. Peptide pools at 8.5 to 10 ug/ml, together with 8 to 10 IU/ml IL-2, were added to cultures of roughly 2.1 million PBMCs per well. The Oncomine TCR Beta short-read assay was applied to DNA of cultured CD4+ T cells. TCRdb re-derived calls from the PCR reads in MiXCR, one entry per CDR3 protein. The sample lists more than 20,000 distinct CDR3 sequences, 35% to 50% occurring once. A remark on this clonotype: No antigen is known for it.

The CDR3 is 13 amino acids. The germline gives CDR1 SNHLY, CDR2 FYNNEI. Trimming stripped 6 bases from V and 10 bases from J, with 16 bases between. This chain uses TRBV2 with TRBJ2-1; D possibly corresponds to TRBD1 (7 bases). This clonotype originated in a human donor who had recovered from COVID-19. This sample comprised CD4+ T cells from blood, cultured in vitro, obtained about 7 months after SARS-CoV-2 vaccination. CDR3 bases: TGTGCCAGCAGGAGACAGGGTGCGGGAGAGCAGTTCTTC. This translates into CASRRQGAGEQFF.